This TCR beta chain was captured by sequencing in a study of neurological immune-mediated disorders. Study-level results: Expanded clones shared no CDR3 amino acid sequences across subjects, suggesting private repertoires in all groups.

This clonotype was observed at least ten times. Antigen specificity is unknown. TCRdb re-analysed the 5' RACE reads in MiXCR, keeping a single row per CDR3 protein. This repertoire shows more than 70,000 distinct CDR3 sequences, roughly 18% found once; its top ten account for just over 15%. The V gene end was trimmed by 3 bases and the J gene end by 8 bases; junction bases not matched to a gene: 10. CDR3 length: 15 amino acids. CDR1 and CDR2 from the germline V gene are MGHRA and YSYEKL. The sequenced sample was PBMCs. J is TRBJ2-5 and V is TRBV4-1; 9 bases line up with TRBD1. The TCR comes from a woman aged 35 to 49 in good health. For the CDR3, the DNA is TGCGCCAGCAGCCACCCGGGACAGGGCACCGGTACCCAGTACTTC. It encodes CASSHPGQGTGTQYF.